The rows below give T cell receptor beta chains drawn from one sample of a study of blood T cell repertoires in COVID-19. The protocol was immunoSEQ multiplex PCR, while the TCRdb copy is restricted to in-frame clones and leaves out a portion. The data show approximately 140,000 clones, roughly 84% seen once. Input material: peripheral blood. The source is a man between 65 and 85 years old with acute or convalescent COVID-19. Both conserved end residues are part of each CDR3. A D gene is named only where the DNA matches it firmly. Size is stated for part of the rows, as once, few or many counts, or as a class when the clone is expanded.

clone size	J gene	D gene	V gene	CDR3 DNA	CDR3 protein
.	TRBJ2-5	TRBD1	TRBV2	TGTGCCAGCAGTGGAGGGACAGCTGAAGAGACCCAGTACTTC	CASSGGTAEETQYF
.	TRBJ2-1	TRBD2	TRBV24-1	TGTGCCACCAGTGACCTGAGCGGGATCGGGGTAAATGAGCAGTTCTTC	CATSDLSGIGVNEQFF
.	TRBJ2-5	.	TRBV7-2	TGTGCCAGCAGCTTAGTCCACAGGCAAGAGACCCAGTACTTC	CASSLVHRQETQYF
.	TRBJ2-3	TRBD2	TRBV18	TGTGCCAGCTCACCGACTAGCGGGAGAACAGATACGCAGTATTTT	CASSPTSGRTDTQYF
few	TRBJ1-6	.	TRBV28	TGTGCCAGCAGTCCCTTGGACAGACACAATTCACCCCTCCACTTT	CASSPLDRHNSPLHF
.	TRBJ2-3	.	TRBV7-9	TGTGCCAGCAGCTTAGGTTCAGGCACAGATACGCAGTATTTT	CASSLGSGTDTQYF
.	TRBJ2-1	TRBD2	TRBV7-3	TGTGCCAGCAGCCCCCAACTAGCGGGGGGGCGCGGTGAGCAGTTCTTC	CASSPQLAGGRGEQFF
once	TRBJ1-5	.	TRBV15	TGTGCCACCAGCAAAGGGGCGGATCAGCCCCAGCATTTT	CATSKGADQPQHF
.	TRBJ1-2	.	TRBV6-6	TGTGCCAGCAGTTACAGATATTTGGGGGCCCATGGCTACACCTTC	CASSYRYLGAHGYTF
.	TRBJ1-2	TRBD1	TRBV28	TGTGCCAGCAGTTTGGGACAGGCTCGCGGCTACACCTTC	CASSLGQARGYTF
.	TRBJ2-2	.	TRBV18	TGTGCCAGCTCTCCTGGACTCGACACCGGGGAGCTGTTTTTT	CASSPGLDTGELFF
.	TRBJ1-2	.	TRBV12-1	TGTGCCAGCAGTCCCGGAGAGGCATTCGACTGTGGCTACACCTTC	CASSPGEAFDCGYTF
.	TRBJ1-5	.	TRBV30	TGTGCCTGGAGTCCTAGACTAGGTGCCGGTAGCAATCAGCCCCAGCATTTT	CAWSPRLGAGSNQPQHF
.	TRBJ2-7	TRBD1	TRBV5-1	TGCGCCAGCAGCTTGCGACAGGGGGTCGGCGAGCAGTACTTC	CASSLRQGVGEQYF
.	TRBJ1-6	.	TRBV28	TGTGCCAGCAGTTCGACAGTTCTTAATTCACCCCTCCACTTT	CASSSTVLNSPLHF
.	TRBJ1-1	.	TRBV27	TGTGCCAGCAGCTTCTCACCGGGACAAGAGAACACTGAAGCTTTCTTT	CASSFSPGQENTEAFF
.	TRBJ2-2	.	TRBV7-2	TGTGCCAGCAGCTTACCCAGGGTCCTAAGCTTGGACGGGGAGCTGTTTTTT	CASSLPRVLSLDGELFF
.	TRBJ1-2	TRBD1	TRBV28	TGTGCCAGCACCCCGGGACAGGGTACCTATGGCTACACCTTC	CASTPGQGTYGYTF
.	TRBJ2-4	.	TRBV5-1	TGCGCCAGCAGCTTTAATCGGGAGAACATTCAGTACTTC	CASSFNRENIQYF
.	TRBJ1-1	.	TRBV6-5	TGTGCCAGCAGTTACTCGAGTTCGGGTAGGAACACTGAAGCTTTCTTT	CASSYSSSGRNTEAFF
.	TRBJ1-6	.	TRBV6-5	TGTGCCAGCAGTCCCCCGGGGTTAGATAATTCACCCCTCCACTTT	CASSPPGLDNSPLHF
.	TRBJ2-2	TRBD1	TRBV3-1/TRBV3-2	TGTGCCAGCAGCCAAGGCCAGGGGGCGGCCACCGGGGAGCTGTTTTTT	CASSQGQGAATGELFF
.	TRBJ2-1	.	TRBV9	TGTGCCAGCAGCGTAGACGGGAAACCCCTTCGCAATGAGCAGTTCTTC	CASSVDGKPLRNEQFF
.	TRBJ1-2	TRBD1	TRBV25-1	TGTGCCAGCAGTGTTCTCGGGACAGAGGACTTCTATGGCTACACCTTC	CASSVLGTEDFYGYTF
.	TRBJ2-5	.	TRBV2	TGTGCCAGCAGTCAGGTCAGGAAAGAGACCCAGTACTTC	CASSQVRKETQYF
.	TRBJ2-6	.	TRBV28	TGTGCCAGCAGGGCACCCGGACAATTTGGGGCCAACGTCCTGACTTTC	CASRAPGQFGANVLTF
.	TRBJ1-2	TRBD1	TRBV30	TGTGCCTGGAGTGGGGACAGGGGGCGCCCCAGCTATGGCTACACCTTC	CAWSGDRGRPSYGYTF
.	TRBJ2-7	TRBD1	TRBV5-8	TGTGCCAGCAGCCAATACCGGGACAGACTCTCCTACGAGCAGTACTTC	CASSQYRDRLSYEQYF
.	TRBJ1-5	.	TRBV24-1	TGTGCCACCAGTGATCGGGGGAATCAGCCCCAGCATTTT	CATSDRGNQPQHF
.	TRBJ1-1	.	TRBV5-1	TGCGCCAGCAAGCTTCTGGAGACAGTGAACACTGAAGCTTTCTTT	CASKLLETVNTEAFF
few	TRBJ1-2	TRBD1	TRBV5-8	TGTGCCAGCAGCCGGGACAGGGGGTATGGCTACACCTTC	CASSRDRGYGYTF
once	TRBJ2-5	.	TRBV6-5	TGTGCCAGCAGTCCCATACAGGGTACGGGGACCCAGTACTTC	CASSPIQGTGTQYF
.	TRBJ1-5	.	TRBV7-8	TGTGCCAGCAGCTCTCAGGGTCGCAATCAGCCCCAGCATTTT	CASSSQGRNQPQHF
.	TRBJ1-2	TRBD1	TRBV18	TGTGCCAGCTCACCTCTCGGACAGGGGGATAGTAGAGCCTTC	CASSPLGQGDSRAF
.	TRBJ2-5	.	TRBV29-1	TGCAGCGTTGAGCCCCCCGGGAAAGAGACCCAGTACTTC	CSVEPPGKETQYF
.	TRBJ2-6	.	TRBV19	TGTGCCAGTAGTCTCAGGGCGGGGGCTGCGGCCAACGTCCTGACTTTC	CASSLRAGAAANVLTF
.	TRBJ1-4	.	TRBV18	TGTGCCAGCTCACCCGAGGAGACCTATCAGGAAAAACTGTTTTTT	CASSPEETYQEKLFF
once	TRBJ1-2	TRBD1	TRBV24-1	TGTGCCACCAGTGATCCCGGGACAGCTCTCTATGGCTACACCTTC	CATSDPGTALYGYTF
.	TRBJ1-5	.	TRBV9	TGTGCCAGCAGCGTATCCGGGCAGGGCCCTTGTCAGCCCCAGCATTTT	CASSVSGQGPCQPQHF
.	TRBJ1-2	.	TRBV24-1	TGTGCCACCAGTGATCAGACCAGGGTGGGCGGCTACACCTTC	CATSDQTRVGGYTF
.	TRBJ2-7	TRBD2	TRBV28	TGTGCCAGCAGTCGGACTAGCGGCCACGGGGCCTACGAGCAGTACTTC	CASSRTSGHGAYEQYF
.	TRBJ2-2	TRBD2	TRBV6-5	TGTGCCAGCAGTTACCGACTAGCGGGAGGCACCGGGGAGCTGTTTTTT	CASSYRLAGGTGELFF
.	TRBJ2-3	.	TRBV28	TGTGCCAGCACCTCCGGACAGACGACAGATACGCAGTATTTT	CASTSGQTTDTQYF
.	TRBJ2-7	TRBD2	TRBV25-1	TGTGCCAGCACCGGGGGACTAGCGGGGGGCCGACCCTACGAGCAGTACTTC	CASTGGLAGGRPYEQYF
.	TRBJ1-4	TRBD1	TRBV27	TGTGCCAGCAGTGGGGCCGGGACAGGGTCTGAAAAACTGTTTTTT	CASSGAGTGSEKLFF
once	TRBJ1-2	TRBD1	TRBV30	TGTGCCTGGAGTACCGGGACAGTCTATGGCTACACCTTC	CAWSTGTVYGYTF